A selection of T cell receptor beta chains follows, all from one sample in a study of regulatory T cells in long-lasting Graves disease. TCRdb re-called the multiplex PCR reads through MiXCR, storing one row per CDR3 protein. The sample lists 370,000 or so distinct CDR3 sequences, around 16% occurring once. The same data also went into a second study, on T cells in Graves' hyperthyroidism and ophthalmopathy.

Sequencing used peripheral blood mononuclear cells (PBMCs), obtained at new diagnosis, from a patient treated with antithyroid drugs. The receptors derive from a woman between 18 and 29 years old with Graves disease. Both conserved end residues are part of each CDR3. Fields, in order: clone size, D gene, V gene, J gene, CDR3 DNA, CDR3 protein. D genes are given only for firm matches. Clone size is not always given. Where it is, it says once, few, many or a class for expanded clones.

few	TRBD1	TRBV18	TRBJ1-4	TGTGCCAGCTCACCACCGCCCACAGGGGCGGGGGAAAAACTGTTTTTT	CASSPPPTGAGEKLFF
many	.	TRBV20-1	TRBJ1-1	TGCAGTGCTTACCCCCACGGACGGACACCGAACACTGAAGCTTTCTTT	CSAYPHGRTPNTEAFF
.	.	TRBV5-1	TRBJ2-2	TGCGCCAGCAGCTTGGTTGGGGGTACCACCGGGGAGCTGTTTTTT	CASSLVGGTTGELFF
.	.	TRBV24-1	TRBJ2-1	TGTGCCACCAGTGATTTGCAAACTAACTCCTACAATGAGCAGTTCTTC	CATSDLQTNSYNEQFF
many	.	TRBV2	TRBJ2-7	TGTGCCAGCAGTGAACAGGGCGATGCCTCCTACGAGCAGTACTTC	CASSEQGDASYEQYF
.	.	TRBV7-9	TRBJ1-6	TGTGCCAGCAGCCAGACGGGGAATCCACCCCTCCACTTT	CASSQTGNPPLHF
many	TRBD2	TRBV4-2	TRBJ2-3	TGTGCCAGCAGCCCCCGAGCGGGGGGATTAACAGATACGCAGTATTTT	CASSPRAGGLTDTQYF
many	.	TRBV6-5	TRBJ2-2	TGTGCCAGCAGTTACTCAATGGACACCGGGGAGCTGTTTTTT	CASSYSMDTGELFF
many	.	TRBV3-1	TRBJ2-3	TGTGCCAGCAGCGTAAGACTACCGTGGGAGGTTTTAGATACGCAGTATTTT	CASSVRLPWEVLDTQYF
.	.	TRBV20-1	TRBJ2-5	TGCAGTGCTAGAGATTGGGGGGCCCAGTACTTC	CSARDWGAQYF
.	.	TRBV7-2	TRBJ2-2	TGTGCCAGCACCCCCTCCGTATACACCGGGGAGCTGTTTTTT	CASTPSVYTGELFF
many	.	TRBV20-1	TRBJ2-2	TGCAGTACAATACCCACCGGGGAGCTGTTTTTT	CSTIPTGELFF
many	.	TRBV6-1	TRBJ1-1	TGTGCCAGCAGGATCGGGACACAGAACACTGAAGCTTTCTTT	CASRIGTQNTEAFF
few	.	TRBV5-1	TRBJ1-2	TGCGCCAGCAGCCTGAATCTAAATGGCGGCTACACCTTC	CASSLNLNGGYTF
many	TRBD1	TRBV27	TRBJ1-5	TGTGCCAGCAGTTCTACAGGGGGCTACCAGCCCCAGCATTTT	CASSSTGGYQPQHF